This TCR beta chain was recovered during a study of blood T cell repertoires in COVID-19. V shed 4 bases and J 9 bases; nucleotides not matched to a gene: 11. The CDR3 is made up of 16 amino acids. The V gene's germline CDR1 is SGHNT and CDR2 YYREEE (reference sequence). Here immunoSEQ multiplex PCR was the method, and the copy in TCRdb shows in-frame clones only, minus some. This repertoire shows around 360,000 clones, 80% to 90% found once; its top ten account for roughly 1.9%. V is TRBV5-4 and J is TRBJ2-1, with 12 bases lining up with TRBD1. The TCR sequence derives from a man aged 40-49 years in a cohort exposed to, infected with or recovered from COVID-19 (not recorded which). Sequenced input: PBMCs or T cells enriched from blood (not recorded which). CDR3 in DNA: TGTGCCAGCAGCCCGGGGGGTGGGACAGGGGGCAGTGAGCAGTTCTTC. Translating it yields CASSPGGGTGGSEQFF.